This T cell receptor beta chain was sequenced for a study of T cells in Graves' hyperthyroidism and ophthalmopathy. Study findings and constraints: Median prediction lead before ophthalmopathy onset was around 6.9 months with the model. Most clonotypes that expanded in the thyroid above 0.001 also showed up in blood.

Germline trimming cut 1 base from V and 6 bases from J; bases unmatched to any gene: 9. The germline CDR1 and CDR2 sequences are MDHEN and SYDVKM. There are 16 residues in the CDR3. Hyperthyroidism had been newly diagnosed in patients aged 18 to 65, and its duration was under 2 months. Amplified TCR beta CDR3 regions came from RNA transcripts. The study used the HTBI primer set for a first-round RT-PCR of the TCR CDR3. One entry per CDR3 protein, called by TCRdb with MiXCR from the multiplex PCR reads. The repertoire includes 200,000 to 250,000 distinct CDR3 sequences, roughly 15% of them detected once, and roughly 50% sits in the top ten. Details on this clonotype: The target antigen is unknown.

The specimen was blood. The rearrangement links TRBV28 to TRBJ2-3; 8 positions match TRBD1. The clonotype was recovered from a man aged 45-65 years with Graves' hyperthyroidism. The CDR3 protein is CASSLFGRGLGDTQYF. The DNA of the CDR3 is TGTGCCAGCAGTTTATTCGGCAGGGGGCTGGGGGATACGCAGTATTTT. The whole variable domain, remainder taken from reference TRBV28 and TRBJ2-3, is DVKVTQSSRYLVKRTGEKVFLECVQDMDHENMFWYRQDPGLGLRLIYFSYDVKMKEKGDIPEGYSVSREKKERFSLILESASTNQTSMYLCASSLFGRGLGDTQYFGPGTRLTVL.